The rows below give T cell receptor beta chains drawn from one sample of a study of monozygotic twins with inflammatory bowel disease. TCRdb reprocessed the 5' RACE reads, keeping one entry per CDR3 protein, no DNA. The table for this sample gives around 220,000 distinct CDR3 sequences. Sequencing input: blood. The receptors stem from a human donor with ulcerative colitis or Crohn's disease, or a healthy co-twin of an affected twin (not recorded which). Each CDR3 is given with its conserved first and last residue.

j_call | v_call | cdr3_aa
TRBJ1-3 | TRBV7-9 | CASSSQINPSSGNTIYF
TRBJ2-3 | TRBV6-2/TRBV6-3 | CASSGRDSGSTDTQYF
TRBJ2-7 | TRBV5-1 | CASSFGQGGTYEQYF
TRBJ1-1 | TRBV2 | CASSGTGGEAFF
TRBJ2-2 | TRBV15 | CATSRVEGPTGELFF
TRBJ1-1 | TRBV15 | CATSNRWSTEAFF
TRBJ2-6 | TRBV3-1 | CASSQWGSGANVLTF
TRBJ2-6 | TRBV5-5 | CASSRPQGAASGANVLTF
TRBJ2-1 | TRBV20-1 | CSALHPSGRGNEQFF
TRBJ2-1 | TRBV19 | CASSIGGAPRNEQFF
TRBJ1-1 | TRBV18 | CASSPAGVKTEAFF
TRBJ1-1 | TRBV3-1 | CASSRTGGVAEAFF
TRBJ2-1 | TRBV6-2/TRBV6-3 | CASSRPRSSYNEQFF
TRBJ1-5 | TRBV4-1 | CASSQGIRDGQPQHF
TRBJ2-7 | TRBV18 | CASSLKDPVEQYF
TRBJ1-5 | TRBV6-2/TRBV6-3 | CASSSDRNQPQHF
TRBJ2-3 | TRBV9 | CASSEDRVGDTQYF
TRBJ1-3 | TRBV15 | CATSRGSSGGFPGNTIYF
TRBJ2-1 | TRBV4-1 | CASSQDPAGADSYNEQFF
TRBJ1-1 | TRBV11-2 | CASSFMGDTEAFF
TRBJ2-1 | TRBV12-3/TRBV12-4 | CASSSRHNSYNEQFF
TRBJ2-1 | TRBV6-1 | CASADPGLYNEQFF
TRBJ1-4 | TRBV7-9 | CASSWPSDEKLFF
TRBJ1-1 | TRBV27 | CASSLIPTGQSTEAFF
TRBJ1-5 | TRBV5-6 | CASSLKAGFQPQHF
TRBJ1-6 | TRBV4-1 | CASSHRHFRGINSPLHF
TRBJ2-2 | TRBV29-1 | CSDRPYTGELFF
TRBJ1-1 | TRBV7-2 | CASSSQGQGATEAFF
TRBJ2-3 | TRBV7-2 | CASSPRPAGGMTDTQYF
TRBJ2-1 | TRBV29-1 | CSVENLGEQFF
TRBJ2-7 | TRBV4-1 | CASSSGGGRSYEQYF
TRBJ1-1 | TRBV7-9 | CASSATANTEAFF
TRBJ1-1 | TRBV29-1 | CSTMGGATEAFF
TRBJ2-5 | TRBV7-2 | CASSLTLGEPRETQYF
TRBJ2-2 | TRBV7-9 | CASSFPRTGRAGELFF
TRBJ1-1 | TRBV5-1 | CASSPNWNTEAFF
TRBJ2-6 | TRBV7-3 | CASSRSNSGANVLTF
TRBJ2-1 | TRBV2 | CASISGGRSADPALHEQFF
TRBJ2-3 | TRBV11-2 | CASTQYGTATDTQYF
TRBJ1-2 | TRBV11-2 | CASSDDSKGYTF
TRBJ2-1 | TRBV5-1 | CASNSITSYNEQFF
TRBJ2-7 | TRBV7-2 | CASGQGVSYEQYF
TRBJ1-5 | TRBV2 | CASGPDMGQPQHF
TRBJ2-1 | TRBV19 | CASTFGGRFAEQFF
TRBJ2-7 | TRBV7-9 | CASSFSPGLAYEQYF
TRBJ2-7 | TRBV5-8 | CASSLQEGATYEQYF
TRBJ1-1 | TRBV7-9 | CASSLVVLNTEAFF
TRBJ2-7 | TRBV7-6 | CASSLAERYEQYF
TRBJ1-1 | TRBV18 | CASSPLVAGMNTEAFF
TRBJ2-7 | TRBV4-3 | CASSQVATSGSSYEQYF
TRBJ1-5 | TRBV15 | CATSGGELGQPQHF
TRBJ2-5 | TRBV4-3 | CASSQDAFKTQYF
TRBJ1-1 | TRBV23-1 | CASSQSQVKNTEAFF
TRBJ1-6 | TRBV12-3/TRBV12-4 | CASVTGGHVNSPLHF